This TCR beta chain was observed in a study of control samples from healthy donors and cancer patients. The CDR3 has 17 amino acids. The V gene lost 1 base and the J gene lost 5 bases, with 21 bases spanning the gap. CDR1 and CDR2 from the germline V gene are SGHRS and YFSETQ. Assay used: immunoSEQ multiplex PCR; TCRdb lists only in-frame clones, some missing. The table has 17,000 or so clones, about 86% seen once. The genes are TRBV5-1 and TRBJ1-1; TRBD1 might be the D (6 bases). This TCR derives from a woman in her sixties or seventies with colorectal cancer. The sample was PBMCs. In DNA, the CDR3 is TGCGCCAGCAGCTTGCTGGTCGTACGGGGGGCGAGAACTGAAGCTTTCTTT. Translation gives CASSLLVVRGARTEAFF. Supplemented by reference TRBV5-1 and TRBJ1-1, the full variable domain reads KAGVTQTPRYLIKTRGQQVTLSCSPISGHRSVSWYQQTPGQGLQFLFEYFSETQRNKGNFPGRFSGRQFSNSRSEMNVSTLELGDSALYLCASSLLVVRGARTEAFFGQGTRLTVV.